A single sample is the source of the 27 T cell receptor beta chains below, sequenced in a study of identical twins. In TCRdb, the 5' RACE reads were re-called with MiXCR into one record per CDR3 protein. This sample has fewer than 900,000 distinct CDR3 sequences; about 20% occur once, and the top ten carry less than 15%. The same specimen was also included in a second study, on T cells expressing NK-cell markers.

The source material was PBMCs. Receptor source: a woman aged 18-29 years in good health.

This sequence joins TRBV12-3 or TRBV12-4 and TRBJ1-1; the match to TRBD1 covers 8 bases. This CDR3 comprises 15 residues. V was clipped by 7 bases and J by 1 base; unmatched bases: 8. For the CDR3, the DNA is TGTGCCAGCAAGGGGACAGGCGCAAGGAACACTGAAGCTTTCTTT. It yields the protein CASKGTGARNTEAFF.

The chain links TRBV12-3 or TRBV12-4 to TRBJ2-1; D uncertain. Deletions cut 5 bases from V and 4 bases from J, with 12 bases between. The CDR3 loop spans 14 amino acids. CDR3 in amino acids: CASSPQGPYNEQFF. The CDR3 region has the DNA TGTGCCAGCAGTCCCCAAGGACCATACAATGAGCAGTTCTTC.

In its sample, this clonotype was seen once. This chain connects TRBV12-3 or TRBV12-4 to TRBJ2-2; D possibly corresponds to TRBD2 (7 bases). V lost 11 bases, J lost 6 bases, and 16 bases lay in between. This CDR3 contains 13 residues. The CDR3 coding sequence is TGTGCCGGAGGGGGGGCCCGGGCCGGGGAGCTGTTTTTT. Protein sequence: CAGGGARAGELFF.

In this sample, this clonotype turned up a few times. This sequence joins TRBV11-2 and TRBJ2-3; D is unclear. The V and J ends lost 5 bases and 1 base respectively, with 13 bases between them. This CDR3 is 15 amino acids long. Per the germline V gene, CDR1 is SGHAT and CDR2 is FQNNGV. The CDR3 is CASSRKGGGTDTQYF. The CDR3 nucleotides are TGTGCCAGCAGCCGGAAGGGTGGGGGCACAGATACGCAGTATTTT. The complete variable domain, with remaining parts taken from reference TRBV11-2 and TRBJ2-3, reads EAGVAQSPRYKIIEKRQSVAFWCNPISGHATLYWYQQILGQGPKLLIQFQNNGVVDDSQLPKDRFSAERLKGVDSTLKIQPAKLEDSAVYLCASSRKGGGTDTQYFGPGTRLTVL.

The chain combines TRBV12-3 or TRBV12-4 with TRBJ2-7; TRBD1 might be the D (5 bases). The germline V and J ends were trimmed by 3 bases and 6 bases, with 12 bases remaining between them. CDR3 length equals 13 residues. CDR3 sequence reads: CASSLYRGPEQYF. The CDR3 DNA is TGTGCCAGCAGTTTGTATAGGGGCCCCGAGCAGTACTTC.

The chain uses TRBV20-1 and TRBJ2-3, with a weak D call TRBD2 (6 bases). Trimming took 4 bases from V and 2 from J, leaving 16 bases between them. Germline assignment: CDR1 DFQATT and CDR2 SNEGSKA (reference sequence). This CDR3 is built from 15 residues. The CDR3 spells CSATQPGLSTDTQYF. The CDR3, as DNA: TGCAGTGCTACTCAACCGGGACTTTCCACAGATACGCAGTATTTT.

This clonotype was seen more than once but under ten times. This chain links TRBV5-5 with TRBJ2-7; D call uncertain. The CDR3 length is 14 residues. From germline, CDR1 is SGHKS and CDR2 YYEKEE (reference sequence). Trimming cost V 1 base and J 5 bases, with 13 bases left between them. CDR3 region: CASSLFTSIDEQYF. CDR3 bases: TGTGCCAGCAGCTTGTTTACGAGTATCGACGAGCAGTACTTC. The entire variable domain, with the rest obtained from reference TRBV5-5 and TRBJ2-7, is as follows: DAGVTQSPTHLIKTRGQQVTLRCSPISGHKSVSWYQQVLGQGPQFIFQYYEKEERGRGNFPDRFSARQFPNYSSELNVNALLLGDSALYLCASSLFTSIDEQYFGPGTRLTVT.

Only a few counts were recorded for this clonotype. The CDR3 sequence is CASSFRSRYTWAYNEQFF. Written as DNA, the CDR3 is TGTGCCAGCAGCTTCCGGAGCCGCTATACCTGGGCCTACAATGAGCAGTTCTTC. This sequence joins TRBV5-5 and TRBJ2-1, with unresolved D. V was clipped by 2 bases and J by 2 bases, with 20 bases between them. The CDR3 runs to 18 residues. Germline-derived CDR1 and CDR2 are SGHKS and YYEKEE (reference sequence).

This clonotype turned up a few times. The genes are TRBV20-1 and TRBJ2-7, with D possibly being TRBD1 (6 bases). V dropped 3 bases and J dropped 2 bases, with 11 bases sitting between them. The CDR3 is 13 residues long. CDR1 is DFQATT and CDR2 is SNEGSKA in the germline V gene (reference sequence). The DNA of the CDR3 is TGCAGTGCTAGTACAGGGAAGGCCTACGAGCAGTACTTC. It translates to CSASTGKAYEQYF.

In this sample, this clonotype turned up a few times. The chain couples TRBV23-1 to TRBJ1-5, with 7 bases that match TRBD1. Being an ORF, TRBV23-1 has a function that is uncertain. Germline trimming cut 3 bases from V and 7 bases from J; bases unmatched to any gene: 15. This CDR3 spans 17 amino acids. Written as DNA, the CDR3 is TGCGCCAGCAGTCACGTCGCTACCGGGACAGTTATACAGCCCCAGCATTTT. Its translation: CASSHVATGTVIQPQHF.

The chain joins TRBV6-1 to TRBJ2-5; 8 nucleotides align to TRBD2. V was pared by 8 bases and J by 0 bases, with 5 bases of the junction left unmatched. This CDR3 contains 14 residues. Per the germline V gene, CDR1 is MNHNS and CDR2 is SASEGT. The CDR3 DNA sequence: TGTGCCAGCCACGGGGGGGCGTACCAAGAGACCCAGTACTTC. Translation gives CASHGGAYQETQYF.

The chain recombines TRBV7-9 with TRBJ1-4; D may be TRBD1 (5 bases). V dropped 5 bases and J dropped 7 bases, with 17 bases sitting between them. Per the germline V gene, CDR1 is SEHNR and CDR2 is FQNEAQ (reference sequence). There are 15 residues in the CDR3. The CDR3 loop is CASSPQDIRGEKLFF. CDR3 coding DNA: TGTGCCAGCAGCCCGCAGGACATCCGGGGTGAAAAACTGTTTTTT. The whole variable domain, remainder taken from reference TRBV7-9 and TRBJ1-4, is DTGVSQNPRHKITKRGQNVTFRCDPISEHNRLYWYRQTLGQGPEFLTYFQNEAQLEKSRLLSDRFSAERPKGSFSTLEIQRTEQGDSAMYLCASSPQDIRGEKLFFGSGTQLSVL.

This chain links TRBV24-1 with TRBJ2-2, with no clear D. Trimming cost V 4 bases and J 2 bases, with 4 bases left between them. This CDR3 has 13 amino acids. Germline CDR1 KGHDR, CDR2 SFDVKD. In nucleotides, the CDR3 is TGTGCCACCAGTGAACCAAACACCGGGGAGCTGTTTTTT. Its translation is CATSEPNTGELFF.

V gene TRBV20-1 combines with J gene TRBJ2-2; TRBD2 agrees at 9 bases. Germline V gene sequence: CDR1 DFQATT, CDR2 SNEGSKA (reference sequence). V gave up 1 base and J gave up 3 bases; unmatched junction bases: 15. The CDR3 is 19 residues long. Here the CDR3 reads CSARAEGAGGQLYTGELFF. DNA of the CDR3: TGCAGTGCTAGAGCAGAGGGGGCGGGAGGGCAACTATACACCGGGGAGCTGTTTTTT.

The sample holds a few counts of this clonotype. The rearrangement uses TRBV10-3 and TRBJ2-2, with TRBD1 identical over 7 bases. The CDR3 sequence is 15 residues long. V was clipped by 8 bases and J by 0 bases; unmatched bases: 6. The germline V gene has CDR1 ENHRY and CDR2 SYGVKD. Written as DNA, the CDR3 is TGTGCCATCTCAGCCGGGACAGCGAACACCGGGGAGCTGTTTTTT. This encodes CAISAGTANTGELFF.

The V gene is TRBV7-9, the J gene TRBJ2-5; D is possibly TRBD1 (6 bases). The CDR3 is 13 amino acids. The V gene's germline CDR1 is SEHNR and CDR2 FQNEAQ (reference sequence). V lost 5 bases and J 7 bases, leaving 14 bases between the germline ends. The CDR3 coding sequence is TGTGCCAGCAGCAGATCAGGGGAAGGGACCCAGTACTTC. Translating gives CASSRSGEGTQYF.

This clonotype came up a few times. The J gene is TRBJ2-1, the V gene TRBV5-1; 7 nucleotides agree with TRBD1. The ends lost 1 base at V and 4 bases at J; junction bases unmatched: 11. CDR1 is SGHRS and CDR2 is YFSETQ in the germline V gene. This CDR3 is built from 17 residues. The CDR3 is CASSLHMTGHHYNEQFF. Written as DNA, the CDR3 is TGCGCCAGCAGCTTGCACATGACAGGGCACCATTACAATGAGCAGTTCTTC. Combining the CDR3 with reference TRBV5-1 and TRBJ2-1 gives the whole variable domain KAGVTQTPRYLIKTRGQQVTLSCSPISGHRSVSWYQQTPGQGLQFLFEYFSETQRNKGNFPGRFSGRQFSNSRSEMNVSTLELGDSALYLCASSLHMTGHHYNEQFFGPGTRLTVL.

V usage is TRBV13 and J usage is TRBJ2-3, with D unresolved. This CDR3 contains 12 residues. The germline V gene encodes CDR1 PRHDT and CDR2 FYEKMQ (reference sequence). With 4 bases removed from V and 5 bases from J, the gap between germline ends came to 7 bases. The CDR3 here is CASSSFKDTQYF. The CDR3 nucleotides read TGTGCCAGCAGCTCTTTTAAAGATACGCAGTATTTT. Full variable domain (remainder filled in from reference TRBV13 and TRBJ2-3): AAGVIQSPRHLIKEKRETATLKCYPIPRHDTVYWYQQGPGQDPQFLISFYEKMQSDKGSIPDRFSAQQFSDYHSELNMSSLELGDSALYFCASSSFKDTQYFGPGTRLTVL.

The V and J genes are TRBV11-2 and TRBJ2-3; D possibly uses TRBD1 or TRBD2 (5 bases each). Germline assignment: CDR1 SGHAT and CDR2 FQNNGV. The V and J ends lost 5 bases and 8 bases respectively, with 26 bases between them. CDR3 length: 17 amino acids. In DNA, the CDR3 is TGTGCCAGCAGCCCCTCGTGGGGGTGGGGCCGTCCGGGTACGCAGTATTTT. Its translation is CASSPSWGWGRPGTQYF.

The rearrangement joins TRBV12-3 or TRBV12-4 to TRBJ1-4; D is unclear. CDR3 length equals 11 residues. Trimming pared 4 bases from V and 10 bases from J, leaving 7 bases between. This chain's CDR3 is CASSSQTKLFF. CDR3 nucleotide sequence: TGTGCCAGCAGTTCACAAACAAAACTGTTTTTT.

The chain couples TRBV5-1 to TRBJ2-7, with D uncertain. This CDR3 has 14 residues. With 0 bases removed from V and 3 bases from J, the gap between germline ends came to 10 bases. Germline lookup yields CDR1 SGHRS and CDR2 YFSETQ. This CDR3 reads CASSLAADLYEQYF. DNA for the CDR3: TGCGCCAGCAGCTTGGCGGCAGATCTCTACGAGCAGTACTTC.

The gene calls are TRBV4-2 and TRBJ2-7; 7 bases fit TRBD1. Germline V gene lookup returns CDR1 LGHNA and CDR2 YNFKEQ. The CDR3 contains 18 residues. With V trimmed by 4 bases and J by 1 base, 16 bases remained unmatched. Here the CDR3 reads CASSRNRDRNFYSYEQYF. CDR3 coding DNA: TGTGCCAGCAGCCGAAACCGGGACAGAAATTTCTATTCCTACGAGCAGTACTTC.

This clonotype was observed a handful of times. This chain joins TRBV5-1 and TRBJ2-3; possible D gene TRBD2, 5 bases. There are 14 residues in the CDR3. V gave up 5 bases and J gave up 3 bases, with 13 bases separating them. Germline values: CDR1 SGHRS, CDR2 YFSETQ. The CDR3, as DNA: TGCGCCAGCAGGCCTAGGAGCGGAACAGATACGCAGTATTTT. It translates to CASRPRSGTDTQYF. Variable domain in full (rest from reference TRBV5-1 and TRBJ2-3): KAGVTQTPRYLIKTRGQQVTLSCSPISGHRSVSWYQQTPGQGLQFLFEYFSETQRNKGNFPGRFSGRQFSNSRSEMNVSTLELGDSALYLCASRPRSGTDTQYFGPGTRLTVL.

The CDR3 spells CASRPSASGYEQYF. The CDR3 nucleotides read TGTGCCAGCAGGCCATCGGCTAGCGGATACGAGCAGTACTTC. This chain links TRBV12-3 or TRBV12-4 with TRBJ2-7, with TRBD2 matching over 7 bases. V was clipped by 6 bases and J by 4 bases; unmatched bases: 9. The CDR3 runs to 14 residues.

The gene calls are TRBV6-1 and TRBJ1-1; the D gene is possibly TRBD1 (6 bases). The CDR3 consists of 15 residues. From germline, CDR1 is MNHNS and CDR2 SASEGT. V gave up 6 bases and J gave up 5 bases, with 19 bases separating them. The CDR3 coding sequence is TGTGCCAGCAGGGACCCAGGACAGCGGGTTACTGAAGCTTTCTTT. As protein: CASRDPGQRVTEAFF.

This clonotype was recorded a few times. J is TRBJ1-4 and V is TRBV7-3; the match to TRBD1 covers 7 bases. CDR1 is SGHTA, CDR2 FQGTGA, per germline. Losses at the gene ends were 6 bases for V and 10 bases for J; bases not matched to a gene: 8. The CDR3 covers 13 residues. CDR3 amino acids: CASSRGGDRKLFF. The CDR3 bases are TGTGCCAGCAGTCGGGGGGGGGACAGAAAACTGTTTTTT.

This clonotype was observed at least ten times. The rearrangement links TRBV20-1 to TRBJ1-4; D is unclear. The CDR3 has 13 amino acids. CDR1 and CDR2 (germline): DFQATT, SNEGSKA (reference sequence). The V gene lost 5 bases and the J gene lost 0 bases, with 7 bases spanning the gap. The CDR3 protein is CSAARTTNEKLFF. CDR3 DNA sequence: TGCAGTGCTGCCCGGACAACTAATGAAAAACTGTTTTTT.